Following are 4 T cell receptor beta chains from one sample sequenced in a study of CD8 T cells in ankylosing spondylitis. TCRdb fed the 5' RACE reads into MiXCR, producing one record per CDR3 protein. The profile shows approximately 290,000 distinct CDR3 sequences, around 20% of them singletons. The source material was blood, either unsorted or a sorted T cell fraction (not recorded which). These receptors were taken from a female donor with ankylosing spondylitis or in good health (not recorded which).

This clonotype was observed at least ten times. The chain uses TRBV12-3 or TRBV12-4 and TRBJ1-2; 8 nucleotides align to TRBD1. The CDR3 consists of 15 residues. The V gene end was trimmed by 5 bases and the J gene end by 5 bases; junction bases not matched to a gene: 10. The CDR3: CASSLTRTGPYGYTF. For the CDR3, the DNA is TGTGCCAGCAGTCTTACTAGGACAGGGCCGTATGGCTACACCTTC.

This clonotype has just a few counts. A read error is likely, as this CDR3 ends without the conserved phenylalanine or tryptophan. The chain combines TRBV11-3 with TRBJ2-3; D could derive from TRBD1 or TRBD2 (5 bases each). The germline CDR1 and CDR2 sequences are SGHNT and YENEEA. The CDR3 consists of 15 residues. V lost 0 bases to trimming and J lost 4 bases, with 11 bases between them. DNA of the CDR3: TGTGCCAGCAGCTTAGAAAGTGGGGACGCAGATACGCAGTATTTG. Protein sequence: CASSLESGDADTQYL.

As to this clonotype: A read error is possible here, since a much larger clone lies one base away. The chain combines TRBV29-1 with TRBJ2-7, with 9 bases matching TRBD2. The germline CDR1 and CDR2 sequences are SQVTM and ANQGSEA. The CDR3 consists of 12 residues. The CDR3 bases are TGCAGCGTTGTAGCGGGGGCCTACGAGCAGCACTTC. Translating gives CSVVAGAYEQHF.

This clonotype was counted at least ten times. The rearrangement uses TRBV20-1 and TRBJ1-2; D gene unclear. V was clipped by 5 bases and J by 2 bases, with 9 bases between them. Looked up from germline, CDR1 is DFQATT and CDR2 is SNEGSKA (reference sequence). CDR3 size: 12 residues. CDR3 region: CSAGGINYGYTF. In DNA, the CDR3 is TGCAGTGCTGGAGGGATAAACTATGGCTACACCTTC.